This passage covers 32 T cell receptor beta chains from one sample sequenced in a study of OX40 agonist ivuxolimab in advanced cancers. Sequencing used immunoSEQ multiplex PCR; TCRdb keeps in-frame clones, though not all of them. This repertoire shows around 57,000 clones, more than 65% found once; its top ten account for roughly 2.3%. The starting material was CD4+ or CD8+ T cells sorted from blood, obtained in a trial of the OX40 agonist ivuxolimab. These receptors originate from an adult with an advanced solid tumor such as melanoma, head and neck, liver or kidney cancer.

J is TRBJ1-3 and V is TRBV6-6; D remains ambiguous. The length of the CDR3 is 14 residues. V lost 7 bases to trimming and J lost 2 bases, with 12 bases between them. CDR1 MNHNY and CDR2 SVGAGI come from the germline V gene (reference sequence). The chain's CDR3 is CASTALEAGNTIYF. DNA for the CDR3: TGTGCCAGCACGGCGCTCGAGGCTGGAAACACCATATATTTT.

CDR3 nucleotides: TGTGCCAGCATCCCGGCGCAACAGGGGATAACGACCGGGGAGCTGTTTTTT. As protein: CASIPAQQGITTGELFF. J is TRBJ2-2 and V is TRBV11-2, with 7 bases identical to TRBD1. Germline V gene sequence: CDR1 SGHAT, CDR2 FQNNGV. The V and J ends lost 7 bases and 5 bases, in that order; junction bases with no gene match: 16. The CDR3 contains 17 residues.

A few counts support this clone. The chain uses TRBV5-1 and TRBJ1-1; tentatively, D is TRBD1 (5 bases). The CDR3 has 14 amino acids. Trimming left V 0 bases short and J 6 bases short, with 12 bases between. Per the germline V gene, CDR1 is SGHRS and CDR2 is YFSETQ. The CDR3 DNA reads as TGCGCCAGCAGCTTGGAGCCGGGGGAGGCTGAAGCTTTCTTT. Translated: CASSLEPGEAEAFF.

In DNA, the CDR3 is TGTGCTAGCTCTGTAGCGGGGGTTTCCTACGAGCAGTACTTC. It specifies CASSVAGVSYEQYF. V and J are TRBV12-5 and TRBJ2-7; 9 positions agree with TRBD2. The V gene's germline CDR1 is LGHNT and CDR2 FRNRAP. The CDR3 runs 14 residues. The V and J ends lost 9 bases and 1 base, in that order; junction bases with no gene match: 7.

The chain recombines TRBV5-4 with TRBJ2-7; a possible D gene is TRBD1 (8 bases). This CDR3 is 13 amino acids long. Germline loops: CDR1 SGHNT, CDR2 YYREEE (reference sequence). V gave up 2 bases and J gave up 7 bases, with 13 bases separating them. This chain's CDR3 is CASSLQGGGEQYF. The CDR3 nucleotides are TGTGCCAGCAGCTTACAGGGGGGGGGAGAGCAGTACTTC.

The J gene is TRBJ2-2, the V gene TRBV28; D not resolved. The CDR3 is 12 residues long. The germline V gene encodes CDR1 MDHEN and CDR2 SYDVKM. V lost 3 bases and J lost 6, with 5 bases in between. The CDR3 loop reads CASSLDSGELFF. CDR3 in DNA: TGTGCCAGCAGTTTGGATTCCGGGGAGCTGTTTTTT.

The gene calls are TRBV11-1 and TRBJ2-5, with no clear D. V was cut by 6 bases and J by 1 base, with 18 bases left in between. There are 16 residues in the CDR3. Germline V gene sequence: CDR1 SGHAT, CDR2 FQDESV (reference sequence). CDR3 DNA: TGTGCCAGCAGTATAGATGCGTTCTCCTTCCAAGAGACCCAGTACTTC. Translated: CASSIDAFSFQETQYF.

The chain has TRBV6-1 and TRBJ2-7; D is ambiguous. This CDR3 spans 14 amino acids. Looked up from germline, CDR1 is MNHNS and CDR2 is SASEGT. V lost 4 bases and J lost 1, with 11 bases in between. The CDR3 region is CASSVVEASYEQYF. In DNA form, the CDR3 reads TGTGCCAGCAGTGTAGTAGAAGCGTCCTACGAGCAGTACTTC.

The genes are TRBV12-5 and TRBJ1-2; TRBD1 matches at 7 bases. Per the germline V gene, CDR1 is LGHNT and CDR2 is FRNRAP. This CDR3 region has 12 residues. The V segment lost 3 bases and the J segment 9 bases; nucleotides outside the gene matches: 4. CDR3: CASGFAGGSYTF. The CDR3, as DNA: TGTGCTAGTGGTTTCGCAGGGGGGAGCTACACCTTC.

This chain joins TRBV7-2 and TRBJ1-2; 10 nucleotides line up with TRBD1. J lost 2 bases, V lost 5 bases, and 8 bases had no gene match. CDR1 and CDR2 (germline): SGHTA, FQGNSA. The CDR3 loop spans 16 amino acids. The CDR3 coding sequence is TGTGCCAGCAGCACCCCGACAGGGGGCGTCAACTATGGCTACACCTTC. This codes for CASSTPTGGVNYGYTF.

This clone was counted a few times. The gene calls are TRBV6-1 and TRBJ2-3; TRBD2 aligns across 11 bases. J lost 4 bases, V lost 6 bases, and 6 bases had no gene match. CDR3 length equals 15 residues. CDR1 is MNHNS and CDR2 is SASEGT in the germline V gene. In nucleotides, the CDR3 is TGTGCCAGCAGCGGGCTAGCGGGGGGCGCAGATACGCAGTATTTT. Encoded protein: CASSGLAGGADTQYF.

CDR3 DNA: TGTGCCAGCAGGGGCGGGACTCGCTCTGGAAACACCATATATTTT. The encoded protein is CASRGGTRSGNTIYF. The rearrangement links TRBV6-6 to TRBJ1-3; D may be TRBD1 (5 bases). The V gene lost 6 bases and the J gene lost 0 bases, with 12 bases spanning the gap. The CDR3 sequence is 15 residues long. Germline CDR1 and CDR2: MNHNY and SVGAGI (reference sequence).

This clone has only one observation. The V call is TRBV5-6, the J call TRBJ1-5; D is unclear. V lost 0 bases and J lost 0, with 4 bases in between. Per the germline V gene, CDR1 is SGHDT and CDR2 is YYEEEE. This CDR3 is 14 amino acids long. This CDR3 is CASSLGGSNQPQHF. The CDR3 nucleotides read TGTGCCAGCAGCTTGGGGGGTAGCAATCAGCCCCAGCATTTT.

J is TRBJ1-2 and V is TRBV27, with TRBD1 matching over 7 bases. V lost 1 base to trimming and J lost 5 bases; unmatched junction nucleotides: 7. The CDR3 is 15 amino acids. The germline V gene encodes CDR1 MNHEY and CDR2 SMNVEV (reference sequence). CDR3 nucleotide sequence: TGTGCCAGCAGTTTATATCCTGCAGGGGGTTATGGCTACACCTTC. Residues: CASSLYPAGGYGYTF.

The rearrangement links TRBV2 to TRBJ2-2; 9 bases are shared with TRBD2. CDR1 and CDR2 from the germline V gene are SNHLY and FYNNEI. With 1 base clipped from V and 6 bases from J, the junction kept 6 bases outside the gene matches. The CDR3 sequence is 16 residues long. Here the CDR3 reads CASSEVGGGAPGELFF. In DNA, the CDR3 is TGTGCCAGCAGTGAAGTAGGCGGGGGGGCACCCGGGGAGCTGTTTTTT.

The chain joins TRBV18 to TRBJ2-4; 11 bases line up with TRBD1. This CDR3 spans 15 amino acids. In germline, CDR1 is KGHSH, CDR2 LQKENI. V lost 1 base to trimming and J lost 5 bases; unmatched junction nucleotides: 1. The CDR3: CASSPQGQGENIQYF. As DNA, the CDR3 is TGTGCCAGCTCACCACAGGGACAGGGGGAAAACATTCAGTACTTC.

The gene calls are TRBV2 and TRBJ1-2; 8 bases agree with TRBD1. The germline gives CDR1 SNHLY, CDR2 FYNNEI. The CDR3 is 13 amino acids. The junction had 7 bases not matched to a gene; V was cut back by 8 bases and J by 5 bases. The CDR3 bases are TGTGCCAGCGGACAGGGAGGTGGATATGGCTACACCTTC. This sequence encodes CASGQGGGYGYTF. The full variable domain, completed using reference TRBV2 and TRBJ1-2, is EPEVTQTPSHQVTQMGQEVILRCVPISNHLYFYWYRQILGQKVEFLVSFYNNEISEKSEIFDDQFSVERPDGSNFTLKIRSTKLEDSAMYFCASGQGGGYGYTFGSGTRLTVV.

The gene calls are TRBV29-1 and TRBJ1-1; weak D call: TRBD1 (5 bases). V lost 6 bases and J 2 bases, leaving 22 bases between the germline ends. CDR3 length: 16 amino acids. CDR1 SQVTM and CDR2 ANQGSEA come from the germline V gene. CDR3 amino acids: CSVPHPDDSLNTEAFF. The CDR3 coding sequence is TGCAGCGTCCCACATCCTGATGACAGCTTAAACACTGAAGCTTTCTTT.

This chain connects TRBV5-1 to TRBJ1-4, with TRBD1 as a possible D gene (5 bases). The CDR3 runs 15 residues. Germline V gene sequence: CDR1 SGHRS, CDR2 YFSETQ. With 0 bases removed from V and 3 bases from J, the gap between germline ends came to 9 bases. CDR3 amino acids: CASSLAQGPNEKLFF. DNA of the CDR3: TGCGCCAGCAGCTTGGCCCAGGGACCTAATGAAAAACTGTTTTTT.

The rearrangement links TRBV2 to TRBJ1-1; 7 nucleotides align to TRBD1. The CDR3 is 15 amino acids. From germline, CDR1 is SNHLY and CDR2 FYNNEI. Trimming cost V 0 bases and J 4 bases; bases outside gene matches: 5. The CDR3 spells CASSEALGGVTEAFF. CDR3 sequence (DNA): TGTGCCAGCAGTGAAGCGCTAGGGGGCGTCACTGAAGCTTTCTTT.

J is TRBJ2-5 and V is TRBV6-5; the D gene is possibly TRBD2 (7 bases). Looked up from germline, CDR1 is MNHEY and CDR2 is SVGAGI. This CDR3 is built from 15 residues. The V end lost 2 bases, the J end lost 5 bases, and 15 bases lay between the germline ends. The CDR3 is CASSYVRGRTETQYF. CDR3 sequence (DNA): TGTGCCAGCAGTTACGTGCGGGGGCGCACGGAGACCCAGTACTTC.

Regarding this clone: Other DNA sequences in this specimen translate into the identical CDR3. This chain connects TRBV7-2 to TRBJ1-2; D call uncertain. The CDR3 consists of 14 residues. The germline V gene has CDR1 SGHTA and CDR2 FQGNSA. The germline V and J ends were trimmed by 1 base and 2 bases, with 8 bases remaining between them. In DNA form, the CDR3 reads TGTGCCAGCAGCTTAGAACGGGCGAACTATGGCTACACCTTC. Protein: CASSLERANYGYTF.

V usage is TRBV5-5 and J usage is TRBJ1-5; D remains ambiguous. V was cut by 4 bases and J by 5 bases, with 10 bases left in between. The CDR3 runs to 13 residues. Per germline, CDR1 SGHKS and CDR2 YYEKEE (reference sequence). The CDR3 region is CASSLGQDQPQHF. CDR3 in DNA: TGTGCCAGCAGCCTGGGCCAAGATCAGCCCCAGCATTTT.

The CDR3 nucleotides read TGTGCCAGCAGAGTTACTAGCGGGGGGGCCGCCGGGGAGCTGTTTTTT. This gives the protein CASRVTSGGAAGELFF. The chain has TRBV9 and TRBJ2-2, with TRBD2 matching over 13 bases. This CDR3 has 16 residues. V shed 5 bases and J 6 bases; nucleotides not matched to a gene: 7. Germline CDR1 and CDR2: SGDLS and YYNGEE.

As to this clone: A read error may produce the germline difference seen at one junction end. In DNA, the CDR3 is TGTGCTAGCAGCTTAGTGGGGGACGAGAATGAAAAACTGTTTTTT. Translation gives CASSLVGDENEKLFF. The genes are TRBV7-7 and TRBJ1-4, with D possibly TRBD1 on 5 matching bases. Germline values: CDR1 SSHAT, CDR2 FNYEAQ (reference sequence). This CDR3 contains 15 residues.

The genes are TRBV5-1 and TRBJ2-3, with a possible D match to TRBD2 (6 bases). Germline assignment: CDR1 SGHRS and CDR2 YFSETQ. V lost 2 bases, J lost 1 base, and 23 bases lay in between. The CDR3 totals 19 residues. The CDR3 reads CASSFAGRHGGGRTDTQYF. The CDR3 DNA is TGCGCCAGCAGCTTCGCCGGGCGTCACGGGGGTGGTCGCACAGATACGCAGTATTTT.

The chain links TRBV19 to TRBJ1-4; 8 positions match TRBD1. The J segment lost 3 bases and the V segment lost 9 bases, leaving 6 bases of the junction unmatched. This CDR3 has 14 residues. Germline loops: CDR1 LNHDA, CDR2 SQIVND (reference sequence). The CDR3 region has the DNA TGTGCCAGCGAAGACAGGGGAGCTAATGAAAAACTGTTTTTT. Translating gives CASEDRGANEKLFF.

A single count supports this clone. The chain recombines TRBV11-3 with TRBJ2-3; perhaps TRBD1 as D (5 bases). V gave up 1 base and J gave up 1 base, with 12 bases separating them. Per the germline V gene, CDR1 is SGHNT and CDR2 is YENEEA. The CDR3 extends over 16 amino acids. The CDR3: CASSLGVTAGTDTQYF. The CDR3 bases are TGTGCCAGCAGCTTAGGTGTGACAGCTGGCACAGATACGCAGTATTTT.

The rearrangement joins TRBV28 to TRBJ2-3; a weak D match, TRBD2 (7 bases). CDR1 is MDHEN, CDR2 SYDVKM, per germline. V was pared by 4 bases and J by 1 base, with 15 bases between. This CDR3 has 16 residues. CDR3 sequence reads: CASSWGGLAGTDTQYF. CDR3 bases: TGTGCCAGCAGTTGGGGGGGGCTAGCGGGCACAGATACGCAGTATTTT. The full variable domain, completed using reference TRBV28 and TRBJ2-3, is DVKVTQSSRYLVKRTGEKVFLECVQDMDHENMFWYRQDPGLGLRLIYFSYDVKMKEKGDIPEGYSVSREKKERFSLILESASTNQTSMYLCASSWGGLAGTDTQYFGPGTRLTVL.

The chain's CDR3 is CASSLAGSRTDTQYF. CDR3 in DNA: TGTGCCAGCAGTCTAGCGGGGAGCCGCACAGATACGCAGTATTTT. The chain couples TRBV27 to TRBJ2-3; TRBD2 agrees at 9 bases. Germline V CDR1 and CDR2: MNHEY, SMNVEV (reference sequence). Trimming removed 5 bases from V and 1 base from J; junction bases left unmatched: 4. This CDR3 spans 15 amino acids.

V usage is TRBV7-8 and J usage is TRBJ1-5, with TRBD1 identical over 11 bases. The V segment lost 4 bases and the J segment 8 bases; nucleotides outside the gene matches: 13. CDR3 length: 17 amino acids. Looked up from germline, CDR1 is SGHVS and CDR2 is FQNEAQ. The CDR3, as DNA: TGTGCCAGCAGCTCAATAGGGAACGGACAGGGGGCCAAGCCCCAGCATTTT. This sequence encodes CASSSIGNGQGAKPQHF.

The CDR3: CASSEQPGGPGYTF. The CDR3 DNA follows: TGTGCCAGCAGTGAACAACCGGGAGGGCCTGGCTACACCTTC. The rearrangement uses TRBV6-4 and TRBJ1-2, with D uncertain. This CDR3 contains 14 residues. The V gene's germline CDR1 is MRHNA and CDR2 SNTAGT. V lost 3 bases, J lost 7 bases, and 15 bases lay in between.